This T cell receptor beta chain was recorded in a study of T cell responses to AZD1222 COVID-19 vaccine. Study-level results: Sampled repertoires all dated from after the peak T cell response.

Pooling of second doses given at about 4 or about 12 weeks was done. Germline-derived CDR1 and CDR2 are SGHDN and FVKESK. The CDR3 length is 13 residues. The germline V and J ends were trimmed by 0 bases and 3 bases, with 3 bases remaining between them. Concerning this clone: As yet, its antigen is unknown.

Generated by immunoSEQ multiplex PCR, the TCRdb table keeps only in-frame clones and is missing some. The table lists about 150,000 clones, roughly 90% of them singletons. The chain links TRBV14 to TRBJ1-3; no clear D gene. This specimen consisted of peripheral blood, obtained 28 days after the second AZD1222 dose. This clonotype was sampled from an adult who received the AZD1222 COVID-19 vaccine. Here the CDR3 reads CASSQEGGNTIYF. The DNA for the CDR3 is TGTGCCAGCAGCCAAGAAGGTGGAAACACCATATATTTT.